This paragraph covers one T cell receptor beta chain sequence. The antigen remains undetermined. The CDR3 covers 12 residues. Trimming shortened V by 4 bases and J by 8 bases, and 6 bases separated the two germline ends. CDR1 SNHLY and CDR2 FYNNEI come from the germline V gene. Per the original data handling: ImmunoSEQ sequences covered only the junction and lacked quality scores; filtering therefore differed. Sequencing was performed with immunoSEQ multiplex PCR; in TCRdb, only in-frame clones are kept and a portion is missing. V and J calls and clone size are as listed in that table; D and trimming were resolved from the DNA. The sample carries more than 2,000,000 clones, approximately 90% recorded once. The record originates from a study of shared clonotypes between healthy human individuals. Across the whole study: Donors were a couple of women and three men aged 18 to 49. Study conclusions and caveats: Blood was the only sampled material, and tissue repertoires likely differ.

This receptor was taken from a man aged 18 to 35 in good health. The rearrangement uses TRBV2 and TRBJ1-6; D unresolved. The sequencing sample was made of naive CD4+ T cells sorted from blood. Subset indicated: CD45RA+ positively selected. CDR3 bases: TGTGCCAGCAGTGTTGAGTATTCACCCCTCCACTTT. Translated, it gives CASSVEYSPLHF.